The next 13 T cell receptor beta chains were all read from a single sample in a study of patients and donors after allogeneic stem cell transplantation. MiXCR, applied by TCRdb to the RT-PCR reads, yields one record per CDR3 protein. The sample lists approximately 430,000 distinct CDR3 sequences; under 20% were seen once. Material: blood, either unsorted or a sorted T cell fraction (not recorded which). These receptors were taken from a human donor who was either an allogeneic HSCT recipient or a stem cell or donor lymphocyte infusion donor (not recorded which). It is not recorded whose cells these are; they may come from a transplant donor.

This rearrangement joins TRBV4-2 to TRBJ1-1; a possible D gene is TRBD1 (5 bases). CDR1 and CDR2 (germline): LGHNA, YNFKEQ. Trimming left V 8 bases short and J 4 bases short, with 11 bases between. The CDR3 is made up of 12 amino acids. The CDR3 is CASQVGGTEAFF. The CDR3 DNA reads TGTGCCAGCCAAGTCGGGGGCACTGAAGCTTTCTTT.

V and J are TRBV7-6 and TRBJ2-7; 7 nucleotides agree with TRBD1. This CDR3 region has 16 residues. V was pared by 5 bases and J by 2 bases, with 12 bases of the junction left unmatched. Germline CDR1 is SGHVS and CDR2 is FNYEAQ. The CDR3 nucleotides read TGTGCCAGCAGCCCCCATTCGGGACAGCAACCCTACGAGCAGTACTTC. Translated, it gives CASSPHSGQQPYEQYF.

The table lists this clonotype with a few counts. V gene TRBV12-3 or TRBV12-4 combines with J gene TRBJ2-1; weak D call: TRBD1 (6 bases). The ends were cut back, 9 bases at V and 1 base at J, with 13 bases in the middle. This CDR3 is built from 14 residues. CDR3: CASLGHPSYNEQFF. The CDR3 region has the DNA TGTGCCAGTTTGGGACATCCTTCCTACAATGAGCAGTTCTTC.

This chain connects TRBV15 to TRBJ2-2, with D uncertain. Trimming removed 4 bases at V and 0 bases at J, with 9 bases between. The V gene's germline CDR1 is LNHNV and CDR2 YYDKDF (reference sequence). This CDR3 comprises 15 residues. The CDR3 loop is CATSTRKTNTGELFF. The CDR3 DNA reads TGTGCCACCAGCACCCGTAAGACGAACACCGGGGAGCTGTTTTTT. Combining the CDR3 with reference TRBV15 and TRBJ2-2 gives the whole variable domain DAMVIQNPRYQVTQFGKPVTLSCSQTLNHNVMYWYQQKSSQAPKLLFHYYDKDFNNEADTPDNFQSRRPNTSFCFLDIRSPGLGDTAMYLCATSTRKTNTGELFFGEGSRLTVL.

This clonotype has only one observation. The J gene is TRBJ2-3, the V gene TRBV12-3 or TRBV12-4; 9 positions agree with TRBD2. The CDR3 runs to 16 residues. V lost 0 bases, J lost 4 bases, and 5 bases stayed unmatched. DNA of the CDR3: TGTGCCAGCAGTTTAGCGCCTAGCGGGGCATCAGATACGCAGTATTTT. Encoded protein: CASSLAPSGASDTQYF.

The V call is TRBV4-3, the J call TRBJ2-2, with D unresolved. Germline V lookup: CDR1 LGHNA, CDR2 YSLEER. The CDR3 extends over 16 amino acids. The ends were cut back, 0 bases at V and 4 bases at J, with 12 bases in the middle. The CDR3 coding sequence is TGCGCCAGCAGCCAAGATGGATTAGGCCCCACCGGGGAGCTGTTTTTT. Translated: CASSQDGLGPTGELFF.

The chain uses TRBV15 and TRBJ1-3; D gene uncertain. The CDR3 totals 13 residues. Germline V CDR1 and CDR2: LNHNV, YYDKDF (reference sequence). With 0 bases removed from V and 5 bases from J, the gap between germline ends came to 5 bases. CDR3: CATSRDPRNTIYF. The CDR3 DNA is TGTGCCACCAGCAGAGATCCCCGAAACACCATATATTTT.

This clonotype appeared a few times. The V and J genes are TRBV18 and TRBJ2-7; a possible D gene is TRBD2 (6 bases). The germline V and J ends were trimmed by 4 bases and 9 bases, with 13 bases remaining between them. The germline gives CDR1 KGHSH, CDR2 LQKENI. The CDR3 spans 12 residues. The CDR3 nucleotides are TGTGCCAGCTCACGACCCGAGGGAGGGCAGTACTTC. Amino acids: CASSRPEGGQYF.

The CDR3 nucleotides read TGTGCCAGCAGTTTCGACAGTCGTAGCAATCAGCCCCAGCATTTT. Translation: CASSFDSRSNQPQHF. V gene TRBV27 combines with J gene TRBJ1-5; D is perhaps TRBD1 (5 bases). In germline, CDR1 is MNHEY, CDR2 SMNVEV (reference sequence). This CDR3 has 15 residues. The V gene lost 3 bases and the J gene lost 0 bases, with 9 bases spanning the gap.

This clonotype was counted between two and nine times. The chain uses TRBV7-9 and TRBJ2-4; D not certain. CDR3 length: 16 amino acids. The germline V gene encodes CDR1 SEHNR and CDR2 FQNEAQ (reference sequence). The ends were cut back, 1 base at V and 1 base at J, with 11 bases in the middle. Here the CDR3 reads CASSLEALGAKNIQYF. The CDR3 DNA sequence: TGTGCCAGCAGCTTAGAGGCTCTCGGGGCCAAAAACATTCAGTACTTC.

This clonotype was seen a handful of times. This chain connects TRBV4-1 to TRBJ1-5, with D maybe TRBD1 (6 bases). The CDR3 loop spans 17 amino acids. The V gene lost 1 base and the J gene lost 3 bases, with 16 bases spanning the gap. Germline CDR1 reads MGHRA; CDR2 reads YSYEKL. The chain's CDR3 is CASSQGSGTTNNQPQHF. The CDR3 DNA is TGCGCCAGCAGCCAAGGATCAGGGACAACGAACAATCAGCCCCAGCATTTT.

The genes are TRBV4-3 and TRBJ2-3; no definite D call. V was cut by 0 bases and J by 5 bases, with 9 bases left in between. Looked up from germline, CDR1 is LGHNA and CDR2 is YSLEER. The CDR3 extends over 14 amino acids. The CDR3 spells CASSQDEGQDTQYF. The CDR3 DNA reads as TGCGCCAGCAGCCAAGATGAAGGGCAAGATACGCAGTATTTT.

This sequence joins TRBV14 and TRBJ2-7, with 8 nucleotides matching TRBD1. The junction had 5 bases not matched to a gene; V was cut back by 1 base and J by 3 bases. The CDR3 is made up of 15 amino acids. The germline gives CDR1 SGHDN, CDR2 FVKESK. Here the CDR3 reads CASSQARTGLYEQYF. The CDR3 coding sequence is TGTGCCAGCAGCCAAGCCCGGACAGGGCTCTACGAGCAGTACTTC.